This note documents a single T cell receptor beta chain sequence. After removal of 3 bases from V and 1 base from J, the junction contained 6 bases not matched to a gene. From germline, CDR1 is SEHNR and CDR2 FQNEAQ (reference sequence). The CDR3 contains 16 residues. This specimen belongs to a study of shared clonotypes between healthy human individuals. The assay was immunoSEQ multiplex PCR, and TCRdb's table has in-frame clones only and misses some. This sample has about 380,000 clones, with 95% to 97% found just once. Donation came from healthy HIV-negative adults that had no recent acute infections or vaccinations.

The sequenced sample consisted of memory CD8+ T cells sorted from blood. Subset denoted: CD45RO+ cells pooled with CCR7-negative TemRA cells. This receptor was obtained from a man aged 25-45 years in good health. The V call is TRBV7-9, the J call TRBJ1-1; TRBD1 aligns across 9 bases. As DNA, the CDR3 is TGTGCCAGCAGCTTTACAGGGGGCTTCGGGAACACTGAAGCTTTCTTT. Protein: CASSFTGGFGNTEAFF.